This record looks at one T cell receptor beta chain sequence and its context. No cognate antigen has been identified for it. No much larger clone exists at a distance of one base, and base qualities are not known. Using the deep immunoSEQ assay, TCR CDR3 regions were amplified from genomic DNA by multiplex PCR. Extracted genomic DNA from each cell subset was distributed evenly across all wells of several immunoSEQ 96-well plates, and each plate was treated as a replicate. For sorted subsets, each replicate PCR was loaded with 200 ng genomic DNA, equivalent to some 27,000 T cell genomes. Purified libraries were measured with a Qubit 3.0 fluorometer, size-checked on a Bioanalyzer 2100, and measured again with the KAPA Library Quantification kit. Each immunoSEQ 96-well plate was sequenced on its own single-read 150-cycle Illumina NextSeq 550 flow cell. In the original analysis: The immunoSEQ output contained only junctional sequences without quality scores, so filtering could not match that applied to full-length reads. Sequences were annotated with PyIR, a Python wrapper for IgBLAST v1.9, using IMGT germline references to assign V/J genes and CDR3. Reads were filtered out if the reads had weak V/J assignments (E-value above 1e-6), no CDR3, stop codons, out-of-frame junctions, or ambiguous translated residues. V3J clonotypes were defined by identical inferred V gene, J gene, and CDR3 amino acid sequence. Percentage overlap between repertoires was computed as shared unique clonotypes divided by the size of the smaller repertoire. RTK rarefaction, the Chao1 estimator, and Recon v2.1 estimates of unobserved clonotypes were used to assess repertoire richness. For all TCRbeta clonotypes obtained by the gDNA method from a few donors, generation probabilities were computed with OLGA. TCRdb obtained this table from immuneACCESS and retained in-frame rearrangements with V and J assigned. These tables miss some clones; where compared with another copy, unresolved V genes account for less than half of the shortfall, and the remainder is unexplained. V and J calls and clone size follow that table, whereas D and trimming were derived from the DNA. Counted in this sample were hundreds of thousands of clones; approximately 96% of them appeared once. The ten largest clonotypes hold around 0.1% of the sample.

These data belong to a study of shared clonotypes between healthy human individuals (dated by TCRdb to 2018 to 2021). Regarding the research as a whole: The cohort comprised a couple of women and three men aged 18 to 49 years. To increase sequencing depth and limit assay-specific biases, TCR repertoire library preparation and sequencing were carried out by different laboratories using diverse techniques. Blood TCR repertoires of five healthy adults were deeply sequenced to estimate repertoire size and the extent of clonotype sharing between individuals. Per donor, leukapheresis produced somewhere between about 0.8 and 9 billion PBMCs. Per donor, three plates each were used for CD4 naive and CD4 memory, two for CD8 naive, and one for CD8 memory.

Summary of the overall study and its limitations: Because the study included a small number of donors, the genetic and exposure-history diversity represented was limited. Sampling was restricted to blood, and TCR repertoires in tissues likely differ from the TCR repertoires found in blood. Higher generation probabilities were observed for clonotypes shared by all four sorted-subset donors than for non-shared clonotypes. Approximately 4.8% of naive CD4, 3.5% of naive CD8, 2% to 2.5% of memory CD4, and over 0.35% of memory CD8 clonotypes were shared across four donors. Based on pairwise subsampling, the degree of clonotype sharing among donors was expected to be affected by sequencing depth. Estimated clonotype richness was generally larger for naive than for memory subsets. Rarefaction of sorted-subset datasets indicated incomplete sequencing despite the large sequencing depth.

The germline V gene yields SGHAT for CDR1 and FQNNGV for CDR2. Trimming leaves V shorter by 5 bases and J shorter by 4 bases, with the junction holding 4 bases beyond the gene matches. The CDR3, cysteine through phenylalanine, is 15 amino acids long. Of the read, only the CDR3 DNA is kept; its 45 bases are in frame from base 1. CD8 naive samples were CD45RO-negative cells positively selected for CCR7, giving a CD45RA+CCR7+ population that excluded TemRA cells. Healthy HIV-negative adults with no recently reported acute infections or vaccinations were included as donors. All donors were Caucasian adults living in Nashville, Tennessee, USA. Blood was obtained by leukapheresis, after which PBMCs were separated by Ficoll-Histopaque density gradient centrifugation and cryopreserved in liquid nitrogen vapor phase. Analytical flow cytometry was used to check the purity and quantity of each magnetically sorted T cell population. Each sorted fraction had its genomic DNA isolated and then quantified by UV absorbance on a Nanodrop 2000c.

This sequence was found in a woman aged 25 to 39 in good health. The chain joins TRBV11-2 to TRBJ1-5; 11 middle bases align to TRBD1. The sample comprised naive CD8+ T cells sorted from blood. Reading the label with the study, this specimen's cell subset or site is: CD45RA+CCR7+. The nucleotide sequence is given as TGTGCCAGCAGCCCGGGGACAGGGGGGAATCAGCCCCAGCATTTT. It codes for CASSPGTGGNQPQHF.